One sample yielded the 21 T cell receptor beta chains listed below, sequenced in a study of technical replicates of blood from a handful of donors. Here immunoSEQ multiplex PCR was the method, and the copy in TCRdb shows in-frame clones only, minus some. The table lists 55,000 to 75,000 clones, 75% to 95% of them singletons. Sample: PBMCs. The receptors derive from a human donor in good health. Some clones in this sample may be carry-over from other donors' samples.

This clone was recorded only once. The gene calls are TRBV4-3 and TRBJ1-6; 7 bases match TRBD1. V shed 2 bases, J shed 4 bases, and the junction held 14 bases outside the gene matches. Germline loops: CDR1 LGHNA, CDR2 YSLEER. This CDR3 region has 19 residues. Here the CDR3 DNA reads TGCGCCAGCAGCCAACTGACAGGGCTTATATTGCGATATAATTCACCCCTCCACTTT. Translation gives CASSQLTGLILRYNSPLHF.

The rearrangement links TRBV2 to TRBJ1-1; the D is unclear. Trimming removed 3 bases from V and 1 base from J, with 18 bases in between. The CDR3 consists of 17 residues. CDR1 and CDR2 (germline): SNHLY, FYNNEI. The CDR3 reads CASSEGPPQGGNTEAFF. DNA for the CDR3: TGTGCCAGCAGTGAGGGCCCCCCACAAGGAGGGAACACTGAAGCTTTCTTT.

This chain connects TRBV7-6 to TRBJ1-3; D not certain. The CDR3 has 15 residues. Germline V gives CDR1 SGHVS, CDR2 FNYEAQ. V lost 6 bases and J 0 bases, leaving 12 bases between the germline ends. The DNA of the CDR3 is TGTGCCAGCAGTTCTAGACCGGGCTCTGGAAACACCATATATTTT. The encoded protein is CASSSRPGSGNTIYF.

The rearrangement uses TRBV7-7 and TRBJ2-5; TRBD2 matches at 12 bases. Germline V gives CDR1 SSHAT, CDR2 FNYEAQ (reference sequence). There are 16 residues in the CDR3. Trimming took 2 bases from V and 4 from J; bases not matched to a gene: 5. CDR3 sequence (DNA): TGTGCCAGCAGCTTAAGCCCTAGCGGGAGGGCAGAGACCCAGTACTTC. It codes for CASSLSPSGRAETQYF.

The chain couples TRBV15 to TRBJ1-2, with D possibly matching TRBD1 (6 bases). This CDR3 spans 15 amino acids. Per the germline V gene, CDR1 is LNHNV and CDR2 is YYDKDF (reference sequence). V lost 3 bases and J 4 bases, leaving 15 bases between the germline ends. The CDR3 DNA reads TGTGCCACCAGCAGGGGGGGGGCGGAAGTCTATGGCTACACCTTC. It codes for CATSRGGAEVYGYTF. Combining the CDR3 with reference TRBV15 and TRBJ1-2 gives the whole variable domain DAMVIQNPRYQVTQFGKPVTLSCSQTLNHNVMYWYQQKSSQAPKLLFHYYDKDFNNEADTPDNFQSRRPNTSFCFLDIRSPGLGDTAMYLCATSRGGAEVYGYTFGSGTRLTVV.

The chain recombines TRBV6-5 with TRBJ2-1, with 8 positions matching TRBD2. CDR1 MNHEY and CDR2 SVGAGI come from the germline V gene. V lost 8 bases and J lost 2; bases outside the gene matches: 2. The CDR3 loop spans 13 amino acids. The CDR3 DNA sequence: TGTGCCAGCGGGGGACTAGCCTACAATGAGCAGTTCTTC. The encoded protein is CASGGLAYNEQFF.

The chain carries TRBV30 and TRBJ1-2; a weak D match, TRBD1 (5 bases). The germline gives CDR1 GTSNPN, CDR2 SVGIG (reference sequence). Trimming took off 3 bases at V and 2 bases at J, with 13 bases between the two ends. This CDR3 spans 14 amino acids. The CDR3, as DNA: TGTGCCTGGAGCCTAGGGGCAGCAAACTATGGCTACACCTTC. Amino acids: CAWSLGAANYGYTF.

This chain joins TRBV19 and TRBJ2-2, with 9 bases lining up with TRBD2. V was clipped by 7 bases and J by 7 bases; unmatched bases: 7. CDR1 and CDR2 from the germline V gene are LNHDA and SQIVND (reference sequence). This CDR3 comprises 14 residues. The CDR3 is CASNPAGGIGELFF. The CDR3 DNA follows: TGTGCCAGTAACCCAGCGGGAGGCATCGGGGAGCTGTTTTTT. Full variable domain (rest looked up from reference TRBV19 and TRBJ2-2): DGGITQSPKYLFRKEGQNVTLSCEQNLNHDAMYWYRQDPGQGLRLIYYSQIVNDFQKGDIAEGYSVSREKKESFPLTVTSAQKNPTAFYLCASNPAGGIGELFFGEGSRLTVL.

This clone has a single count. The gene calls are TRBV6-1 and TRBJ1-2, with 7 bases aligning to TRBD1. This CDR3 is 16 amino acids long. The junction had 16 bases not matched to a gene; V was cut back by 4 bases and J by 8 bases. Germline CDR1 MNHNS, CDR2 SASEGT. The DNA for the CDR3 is TGTGCCAGCAGTGGCCATTCGGGACAGTGGGGCAAGGGCTACACCTTC. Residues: CASSGHSGQWGKGYTF.

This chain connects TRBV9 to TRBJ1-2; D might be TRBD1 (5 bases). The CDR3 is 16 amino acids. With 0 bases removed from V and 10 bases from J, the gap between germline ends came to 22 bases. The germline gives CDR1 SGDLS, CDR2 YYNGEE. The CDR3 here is CASSVARSGGLEDYTF. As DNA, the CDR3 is TGTGCCAGCAGCGTAGCTCGATCGGGGGGACTGGAAGACTACACCTTC. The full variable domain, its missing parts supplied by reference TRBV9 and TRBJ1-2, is DSGVTQTPKHLITATGQRVTLRCSPRSGDLSVYWYQQSLDQGLQFLIQYYNGEERAKGNILERFSAQQFPDLHSELNLSSLELGDSALYFCASSVARSGGLEDYTFGSGTRLTVV.

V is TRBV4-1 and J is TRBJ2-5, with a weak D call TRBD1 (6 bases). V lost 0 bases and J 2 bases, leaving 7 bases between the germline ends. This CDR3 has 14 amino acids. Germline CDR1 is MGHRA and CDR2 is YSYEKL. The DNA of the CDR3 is TGCGCCAGCAGCCAAGAAGGGGGTCAAGAGACCCAGTACTTC. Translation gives CASSQEGGQETQYF.

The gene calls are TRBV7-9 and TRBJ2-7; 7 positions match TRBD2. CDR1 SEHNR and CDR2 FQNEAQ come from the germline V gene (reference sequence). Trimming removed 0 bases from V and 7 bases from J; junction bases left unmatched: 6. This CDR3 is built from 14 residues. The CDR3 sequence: CASSLAAGVGEQYF. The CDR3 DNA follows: TGTGCCAGCAGCTTAGCGGCGGGGGTGGGGGAGCAGTACTTC.

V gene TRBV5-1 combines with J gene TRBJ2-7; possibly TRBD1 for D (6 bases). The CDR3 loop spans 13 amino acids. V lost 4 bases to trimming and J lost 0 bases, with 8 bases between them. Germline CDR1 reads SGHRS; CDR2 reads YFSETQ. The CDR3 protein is CASSKDSSYEQYF. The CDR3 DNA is TGCGCCAGCAGCAAGGACAGCTCCTACGAGCAGTACTTC.

The CDR3 nucleotides read TGTGCCAGCAAGGACAACTCCTACAATGAGCAGTTCTTC. It specifies CASKDNSYNEQFF. The chain joins TRBV27 to TRBJ2-1; the D gene is possibly TRBD1 (5 bases). Trimming took 7 bases from V and 0 from J, leaving 7 bases between them. The length of the CDR3 is 13 residues. CDR1 is MNHEY and CDR2 is SMNVEV in the germline V gene (reference sequence).

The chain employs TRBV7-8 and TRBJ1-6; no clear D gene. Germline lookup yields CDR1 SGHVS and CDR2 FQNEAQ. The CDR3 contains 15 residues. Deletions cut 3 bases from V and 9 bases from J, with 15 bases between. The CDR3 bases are TGTGCCAGCAGCTTTTTTTTAAAGCCATTTTCACCCCTCCACTTT. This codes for CASSFFLKPFSPLHF.

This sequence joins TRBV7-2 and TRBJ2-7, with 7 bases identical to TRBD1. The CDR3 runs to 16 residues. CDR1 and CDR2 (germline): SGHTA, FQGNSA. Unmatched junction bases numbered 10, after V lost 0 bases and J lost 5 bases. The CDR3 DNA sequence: TGTGCCAGCAGCTTAGCGGGTTCGGCAGGGGGAGACGAGCAGTACTTC. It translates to CASSLAGSAGGDEQYF.

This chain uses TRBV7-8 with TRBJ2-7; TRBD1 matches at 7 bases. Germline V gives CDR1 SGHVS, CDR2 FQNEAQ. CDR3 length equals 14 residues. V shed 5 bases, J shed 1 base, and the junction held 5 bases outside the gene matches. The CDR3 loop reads CASSPKTGSYEQYF. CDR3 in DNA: TGTGCCAGCAGCCCCAAGACAGGGTCCTACGAGCAGTACTTC.

The CDR3, as DNA: TGTGCCATCAGTGAATACAGGAATGAGCAGTTCTTC. Translation: CAISEYRNEQFF. The chain employs TRBV10-3 and TRBJ2-1; D may be TRBD1 (5 bases). The germline gives CDR1 ENHRY, CDR2 SYGVKD. This CDR3 comprises 12 residues. V lost 3 bases, J lost 7 bases, and 7 bases lay in between.

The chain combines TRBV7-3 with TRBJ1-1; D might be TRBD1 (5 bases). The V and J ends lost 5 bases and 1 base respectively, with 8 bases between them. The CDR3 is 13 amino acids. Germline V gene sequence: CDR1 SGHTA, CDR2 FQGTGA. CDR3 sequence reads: CASSRQPNTEAFF. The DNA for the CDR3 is TGTGCCAGCAGCCGACAGCCGAACACTGAAGCTTTCTTT.

This CDR3 reads CASSIILSYEQYF. CDR3 sequence (DNA): TGTGCCAGTAGTATAATCCTCTCCTACGAGCAGTACTTC. The V call is TRBV19, the J call TRBJ2-7; D is unresolved. The V end was cut by 2 bases, the J end by 0 bases, with 5 bases between. This CDR3 spans 13 amino acids. CDR1 is LNHDA, CDR2 SQIVND, per germline (reference sequence).

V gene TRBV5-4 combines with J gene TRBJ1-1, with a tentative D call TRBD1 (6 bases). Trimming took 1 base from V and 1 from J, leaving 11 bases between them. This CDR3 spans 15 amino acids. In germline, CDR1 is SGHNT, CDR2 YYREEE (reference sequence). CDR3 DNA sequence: TGTGCCAGCAGCTTGATACAGGGTGCGAACACTGAAGCTTTCTTT. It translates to CASSLIQGANTEAFF.